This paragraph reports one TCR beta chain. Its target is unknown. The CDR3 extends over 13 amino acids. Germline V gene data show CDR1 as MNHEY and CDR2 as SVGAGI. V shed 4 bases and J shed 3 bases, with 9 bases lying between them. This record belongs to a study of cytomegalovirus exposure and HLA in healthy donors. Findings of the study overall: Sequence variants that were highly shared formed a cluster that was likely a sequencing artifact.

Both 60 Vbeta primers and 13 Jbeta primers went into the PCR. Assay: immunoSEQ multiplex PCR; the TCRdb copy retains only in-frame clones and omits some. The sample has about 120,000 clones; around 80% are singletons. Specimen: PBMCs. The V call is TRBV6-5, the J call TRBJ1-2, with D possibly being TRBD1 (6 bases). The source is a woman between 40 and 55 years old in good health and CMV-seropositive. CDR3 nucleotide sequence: TGTGCCAGCAGTTTACAGGGTGACTATGGCTACACCTTC. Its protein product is CASSLQGDYGYTF.